One sample yielded the 28 T cell receptor beta chains listed below, sequenced in a study of blood T cells in healthy people across ages. Primed by a sample-barcoded 5' primer and a J-beta primer mix, a second PCR proceeded for 7 to 11 cycles. From the 5' RACE reads, TCRdb called clonotypes with MiXCR, one entry per CDR3 protein. The sample includes 550,000 to 800,000 distinct CDR3 sequences, about 30% of them seen just once. Sequencing used blood. Receptors were obtained from a woman older than 75 in good health.

This clonotype turned up a few times. It may be a read error: a sequence one base away is much more abundant. The chain employs TRBV20-1 and TRBJ2-7; D call uncertain. CDR1 is DFQATT, CDR2 SNEGSKA, per germline (reference sequence). V was cut by 6 bases and J by 7 bases, with 19 bases left in between. The CDR3 runs 13 residues. CDR3 sequence: CSAPSTEGNEQYF. The CDR3 DNA sequence: TGCAGTGCGCCTTCGACCGAAGGTAATGAGCAGTACTTC.

In this sample, this clonotype turned up many times. The rearrangement links TRBV7-2 to TRBJ2-5; possibly TRBD1 for D (5 bases). Germline CDR1 and CDR2: SGHTA and FQGNSA. V lost 4 bases, J lost 1 base, and 10 bases lay in between. There are 14 residues in the CDR3. CDR3 amino acids: CASSSQGLQETQYF. DNA of the CDR3: TGTGCCAGCAGCTCCCAGGGTCTCCAAGAGACCCAGTACTTC.

This clonotype was picked up many times. The genes are TRBV6-5 and TRBJ2-5; D call uncertain. Germline V gene lookup returns CDR1 MNHEY and CDR2 SVGAGI. Trimming stripped 0 bases from V and 5 bases from J, with 4 bases between. This CDR3 is built from 12 residues. The CDR3 is CASSYSRETQYF. For the CDR3, the DNA is TGTGCCAGCAGTTACTCTAGGGAGACCCAGTACTTC.

This clonotype was observed a single time. Possible read error: a much larger clone is one base away. The J gene is TRBJ1-4, the V gene TRBV5-1; D is possibly TRBD1 (6 bases). Germline loops: CDR1 SGHRS, CDR2 YFSETQ. Trimming pared 2 bases from V and 9 bases from J, leaving 14 bases between. The CDR3 is 14 amino acids. The CDR3 coding sequence is TGCGCCAGCAGCTTCCACAGGGCTGATAAAAAACTGTTTTTT. Its protein is CASSFHRADKKLFF.

Only a few counts were recorded for this clonotype. The rearrangement joins TRBV7-2 to TRBJ2-3; a weak D match, TRBD2 (6 bases). The CDR3 spans 14 residues. The V and J ends lost 2 bases and 4 bases respectively, with 10 bases between them. Per the germline V gene, CDR1 is SGHTA and CDR2 is FQGNSA. The CDR3 spells CASSLKTGADTQYF. The CDR3 region has the DNA TGTGCCAGCAGCTTAAAGACGGGGGCAGATACGCAGTATTTT.

The rearrangement uses TRBV7-2 and TRBJ2-3; D uncertain. The CDR3 loop spans 13 amino acids. Trimming took off 4 bases at V and 4 bases at J, with 9 bases between the two ends. Looked up from germline, CDR1 is SGHTA and CDR2 is FQGNSA. The chain's CDR3 is CASSSDGADTQYF. The CDR3 DNA follows: TGTGCCAGCAGCTCTGATGGCGCAGATACGCAGTATTTT. Variable domain in full (rest from reference TRBV7-2 and TRBJ2-3): GAGVSQSPSNKVTEKGKDVELRCDPISGHTALYWYRQSLGQGLEFLIYFQGNSAPDKSGLPSDRFSAERTGGSVSTLTIQRTQQEDSAVYLCASSSDGADTQYFGPGTRLTVL.

This clonotype was found a few times. The rearrangement links TRBV12-3 or TRBV12-4 to TRBJ2-5; TRBD1 matches 7 bases. The CDR3 contains 14 residues. The trim removed 3 bases at V and 1 base at J, leaving 2 bases unmatched. In nucleotides, the CDR3 is TGTGCCAGCAGTTTGGGACAGATCCAAGAGACCCAGTACTTC. Its protein product is CASSLGQIQETQYF.

At least ten counts were recorded for this clonotype. This chain joins TRBV7-8 and TRBJ1-2; D is ambiguous. This CDR3 has 13 residues. CDR1 SGHVS and CDR2 FQNEAQ come from the germline V gene. V was pared by 1 base and J by 7 bases, with 10 bases between. CDR3 residues: CASSLGPGRGYTF. As DNA, the CDR3 is TGTGCCAGCAGCTTAGGCCCAGGCCGTGGCTACACCTTC. The complete variable domain, with remaining parts taken from reference TRBV7-8 and TRBJ1-2, reads GAGVSQSPRYKVAKRGQDVALRCDPISGHVSLFWYQQALGQGPEFLTYFQNEAQLDKSGLPSDRFFAERPEGSVSTLKIQRTQQEDSAVYLCASSLGPGRGYTFGSGTRLTVV.

The chain employs TRBV7-9 and TRBJ2-1; the match to TRBD2 covers 11 bases. The CDR3 extends over 16 amino acids. The germline V gene has CDR1 SEHNR and CDR2 FQNEAQ (reference sequence). V lost 3 bases and J lost 7; bases outside the gene matches: 8. The CDR3 reads CASSFVGSGGGNEQFF. CDR3 DNA sequence: TGTGCCAGCAGCTTCGTGGGTAGCGGGGGGGGTAATGAGCAGTTCTTC.

This clonotype was counted many times. The chain uses TRBV2 and TRBJ2-5; 7 bases map to TRBD1. V gave up 8 bases and J gave up 5 bases; unmatched junction bases: 14. This CDR3 region has 15 residues. CDR1 and CDR2 (germline): SNHLY, FYNNEI. CDR3 sequence reads: CASALAGGEGETQYF. In DNA form, the CDR3 reads TGTGCCAGCGCCCTCGCAGGGGGAGAAGGGGAGACCCAGTACTTC.

A word on this clonotype: Possible read error: a much larger clone is one base away. The chain has TRBV7-9 and TRBJ1-1; D is unclear. Trimming took off 4 bases at V and 3 bases at J, with 6 bases between the two ends. Germline assignment: CDR1 SEHNR and CDR2 FQNEAQ (reference sequence). The CDR3 has 12 amino acids. This chain's CDR3 is CASSYTDTEAFF. CDR3 nucleotide sequence: TGTGCCAGCAGCTACACGGACACTGAAGCTTTCTTT.

This clonotype turned up a few times. This rearrangement joins TRBV7-8 to TRBJ1-4, with 7 bases matching TRBD1. There are 15 residues in the CDR3. V lost 4 bases, J lost 6 bases, and 8 bases stayed unmatched. From germline, CDR1 is SGHVS and CDR2 FQNEAQ. The CDR3 spells CASSSYRGSHEKLFF. In DNA form, the CDR3 reads TGTGCCAGCAGCTCCTACAGGGGTTCGCATGAAAAACTGTTTTTT.

The table lists this clonotype with many counts. V and J are TRBV29-1 and TRBJ2-7; D may be TRBD1 or TRBD2 (5 bases each). CDR3 length equals 11 residues. The V gene lost 5 bases and the J gene lost 6 bases, with 11 bases spanning the gap. Germline V lookup: CDR1 SQVTM, CDR2 ANQGSEA. CDR3 residues: CSVSGSGEQYF. Here the CDR3 DNA reads TGCAGCGTTTCAGGGAGTGGCGAGCAGTACTTC.

With respect to this clonotype: The CDR3 end shows no conserved phenylalanine or tryptophan, and so a read error is likely. The chain uses TRBV12-3 or TRBV12-4 and TRBJ2-3; either TRBD1 or TRBD2 may fit D (5 bases each). Trimming pared 1 base from V and 0 bases from J, leaving 5 bases between. The CDR3 spans 14 residues. The CDR3 region has the DNA TGTGCCAGCAGTTTAGGGGACAGCACAGATACGCAGTATTCT. Translation: CASSLGDSTDTQYS.

This clonotype showed up just a few times. V gene TRBV29-1 combines with J gene TRBJ2-2, with 8 bases identical to TRBD1. The length of the CDR3 is 13 residues. Per the germline V gene, CDR1 is SQVTM and CDR2 is ANQGSEA. J gave up 7 bases and V 4 bases, and 5 bases lay outside the gene matches. For the CDR3, the DNA is TGCAGCGTTGCCAGGGGGCGAGGCGGGGAGCTGTTTTTT. It translates to CSVARGRGGELFF.

The count of this clonotype is one. V is TRBV5-1 and J is TRBJ2-3; no firm D call. The CDR3 consists of 16 residues. The V and J ends lost 0 bases and 6 bases respectively, with 17 bases between them. Germline lookup yields CDR1 SGHRS and CDR2 YFSETQ. Here the CDR3 reads CASSLDQSVLGDTQYF. CDR3 nucleotide sequence: TGCGCCAGCAGCTTGGATCAGAGTGTCCTGGGGGATACGCAGTATTTT.

This clonotype was detected ten times or more. A much larger clone sits a single nucleotide away, making a read error possible. The chain couples TRBV5-1 to TRBJ2-5; TRBD1 aligns across 9 bases. V shed 0 bases and J 11 bases; nucleotides not matched to a gene: 11. CDR1 and CDR2 from the germline V gene are SGHRS and YFSETQ. The CDR3 spans 15 residues. CDR3: CASSLGDRDYNEQYF. The CDR3 nucleotides read TGCGCCAGCAGCTTGGGGGACAGGGACTACAATGAGCAGTACTTC.

The gene calls are TRBV7-3 and TRBJ1-1; maybe TRBD1 (6 bases). Germline-derived CDR1 and CDR2 are SGHTA and FQGTGA. This CDR3 contains 14 residues. CDR3 nucleotide sequence: TGTGCACCTGGGGGGCGACGCAGTCTCACTGAAGCTTTCTTT. Its translation is CAPGGRRSLTEAFF.

V gene TRBV19 combines with J gene TRBJ1-2; no firm D call. This CDR3 has 12 residues. V dropped 4 bases and J dropped 6 bases, with 9 bases sitting between them. Germline V gene lookup returns CDR1 LNHDA and CDR2 SQIVND (reference sequence). The chain's CDR3 is CASSTRPDGYTF. The CDR3 DNA reads as TGTGCCAGTAGTACGAGACCCGATGGCTACACCTTC.

Many counts were recorded for this clonotype. The chain is built from TRBV9 and TRBJ2-7, with D perhaps assigned TRBD1 or TRBD2 (6 bases each). The CDR3 contains 14 residues. The V end was cut by 4 bases, the J end by 1 base, with 12 bases between. Germline V gene data show CDR1 as SGDLS and CDR2 as YYNGEE. CDR3 sequence (DNA): TGTGCCAGCAGCATCGGGGGCTCGTCCTACGAGCAGTACTTC. It specifies CASSIGGSSYEQYF.

The V call is TRBV6-5, the J call TRBJ1-5; 10 bases fit TRBD1. In germline, CDR1 is MNHEY, CDR2 SVGAGI. The trim removed 5 bases at V and 3 bases at J, leaving 7 bases unmatched. There are 16 residues in the CDR3. The CDR3 nucleotides are TGTGCCAGCAGTCGATCGACAGGGGGCTTCAATCAGCCCCAGCATTTT. This encodes CASSRSTGGFNQPQHF.

This clonotype was counted only a few times. V usage is TRBV28 and J usage is TRBJ1-5, with a weak D call TRBD1 (5 bases). V was clipped by 7 bases and J by 4 bases, with 8 bases between them. Looked up from germline, CDR1 is MDHEN and CDR2 is SYDVKM. This CDR3 spans 12 amino acids. In DNA, the CDR3 is TGTGCCAGCAAGGGGCCGAATCAGCCCCAGCATTTT. Encoded protein: CASKGPNQPQHF.

The V and J genes are TRBV29-1 and TRBJ2-2; TRBD1 agrees at 8 bases. The CDR3 extends over 13 amino acids. Trimming cost V 7 bases and J 6 bases; bases outside gene matches: 7. CDR1 and CDR2 (germline): SQVTM, ANQGSEA. The CDR3 bases are TGCAGCGCCCAGACAGGGGCGGCCGGGGAGCTGTTTTTT. It codes for CSAQTGAAGELFF.

Concerning this clonotype itself: This sequence may be a read error, since a much larger clone differs from it by one base. The chain carries TRBV20-1 and TRBJ1-5; unclear D gene. V lost 5 bases and J lost 4, with 12 bases in between. Germline V gene sequence: CDR1 DFQATT, CDR2 SNEGSKA (reference sequence). The CDR3 covers 13 residues. The CDR3 DNA is TGCAGTGCTCCTATAGGGTGGAATCAGCCCCAGCATTTT. This encodes CSAPIGWNQPQHF.

This clonotype was found many times. The J gene is TRBJ2-5, the V gene TRBV25-1; maybe TRBD1 (5 bases). The germline V gene has CDR1 MGHDK and CDR2 SYGVNS. The CDR3 covers 15 residues. The germline V and J ends were trimmed by 5 bases and 5 bases, with 18 bases remaining between them. The CDR3 loop is CASSPSGWGRETQYF. CDR3 coding DNA: TGTGCCAGCAGTCCGTCTGGTTGGGGCCGGGAGACCCAGTACTTC.

The chain carries TRBV20-1 and TRBJ2-4; D not resolved. Germline assignment: CDR1 DFQATT and CDR2 SNEGSKA (reference sequence). This CDR3 is built from 16 residues. Deletions cut 0 bases from V and 0 bases from J, with 12 bases between. The CDR3 sequence is CSARESELIAKNIQYF. DNA for the CDR3: TGCAGTGCTAGAGAATCCGAGCTAATAGCCAAAAACATTCAGTACTTC.

On this clonotype itself: Its ends do not fully match the called genes, so a read error is possible. The chain employs TRBV24-1 and TRBJ2-2, with D maybe TRBD2 (5 bases). The CDR3 totals 14 residues. Germline V gene sequence: CDR1 KGHDR, CDR2 SFDVKD. For the CDR3, the DNA is TGTGCCACCAGTGCGCCTCTCTGGACCGGGGAGCGGTTTTTT. Amino acids: CATSAPLWTGERFF.

This clonotype was detected ten times or more. The V and J genes are TRBV14 and TRBJ2-5; D is uncertain. The CDR3 is 14 amino acids. Germline V CDR1 and CDR2: SGHDN, FVKESK. V was shortened by 3 bases and J by 1 base, with 9 bases between the two germline ends. In DNA form, the CDR3 reads TGTGCCAGCAGCCACCGCGGCATCCAAGAGACCCAGTACTTC. As protein: CASSHRGIQETQYF.